Listed below are T cell receptor beta chains from one sample, sequenced in a study of cytomegalovirus exposure and HLA in healthy donors. Using immunoSEQ multiplex PCR, the repertoire was profiled, and TCRdb retains in-frame clones only, with some absent. Of 110,000 or so clones in the sample, about 74% are singletons; the top ten hold less than 3.5%. The sample taken for sequencing was PBMCs. The receptors shown here come from a female donor in good health and CMV-seronegative. Both conserved end residues are part of each CDR3. A D gene is named only where the DNA matches it firmly. Part of the rows lack a size; the others show once, few, many or a class for expanded clones.

cdr3_nt	cdr3_aa	d_call	clone_size	cdr3_length	v_call	j_call
TGTGCCAGCAGCTTATCGGTCGGGAATTCACCCCTCCACTTT	CASSLSVGNSPLHF	.	.	14	TRBV7-9	TRBJ1-6
TGTGCCAGCAGTATACAGGGTCCCGATACGCAGTATTTT	CASSIQGPDTQYF	.	.	13	TRBV7-3	TRBJ2-3
TGTGCCAGCAGCCCGAGGGGGACAGTCGATGGCTACACCTTC	CASSPRGTVDGYTF	TRBD1	.	14	TRBV14	TRBJ1-2
TGCGCCAGCCGAACGAGAACAGGGGGTAATGAAAAACTGTTTTTT	CASRTRTGGNEKLFF	TRBD1	.	15	TRBV4-3	TRBJ1-4
TGTGCCGCGGGAGCGGGGGCAAACTTACAAGAGACCCAGTACTTC	CAAGAGANLQETQYF	TRBD2	.	15	TRBV18	TRBJ2-5
TGCGCCAGCAGCCCCTCCGGCCGGGATAATTCACCCCTCCACTTT	CASSPSGRDNSPLHF	.	few	15	TRBV4-3	TRBJ1-6
TGTGCCAGCAGCTTAAGTCACAGCTCCTACGAGCAGTACTTC	CASSLSHSSYEQYF	.	.	14	TRBV7-2	TRBJ2-7
TGCGCCAGCAGCCAAAGTCCCCCGGACAGGTTGAACCTGTACGAGCAGTACTTC	CASSQSPPDRLNLYEQYF	TRBD1	.	18	TRBV4-1	TRBJ2-7
TGTGCCAGCAGCTTGGCGGTCAGGGATACGCAGTATTTT	CASSLAVRDTQYF	.	.	13	TRBV5-6	TRBJ2-3
TGTGCCAGCTCACCACTTCAGGAAAAACTGTTTTTT	CASSPLQEKLFF	.	.	12	TRBV18	TRBJ1-4
TGCGCCAGCAGCCAATTTCGGGGGAACTACGAGCAGTACTTC	CASSQFRGNYEQYF	.	once	14	TRBV4-3	TRBJ2-7
TGTGCCAGCAGCTTAAGACTAGCGGGGGGCGGGCGGGGCGAGCAGTACTTC	CASSLRLAGGGRGEQYF	TRBD2	.	17	TRBV5-5	TRBJ2-7
TGTGCTAGTGGTTTGGTACTAGCGGGGGGGCCAAATGAGCAGTTCTTC	CASGLVLAGGPNEQFF	TRBD2	.	16	TRBV12-5	TRBJ2-1
TGTGCCAGCAGCCCCGGGACTAGCGGGTACAATGAGCAGTTCTTC	CASSPGTSGYNEQFF	TRBD2	.	15	TRBV7-7	TRBJ2-1
TGTGCCAGCAGCCGCTACGGGGATCAGCCCCAGCATTTT	CASSRYGDQPQHF	.	.	13	TRBV11-2	TRBJ1-5
TGTGCCAGCAGTTCCCGGGACAGGGGCGTTGAAGCTTTCTTT	CASSSRDRGVEAFF	TRBD1	.	14	TRBV6-6	TRBJ1-1
TGTGCCAGCAGTAGGGAAGCGGGTCTTTCCAATGAGCAGTTCTTC	CASSREAGLSNEQFF	.	.	15	TRBV6-1	TRBJ2-1
TGTGCCAGCAGTTTGACAGGGGGGAATCAGCCCCAGCATTTT	CASSLTGGNQPQHF	TRBD1	.	14	TRBV27	TRBJ1-5
TGTGCCAGCAGTTACTCTTCCCTTGAGGAGACCCAGTACTTC	CASSYSSLEETQYF	.	.	14	TRBV6-5	TRBJ2-5
TGTGCCAGCAGTGAAGGGGGGGGCCAATCCTACGAGCAGTACTTC	CASSEGGGQSYEQYF	.	.	15	TRBV2	TRBJ2-7
TGTGCCTGGAGTGTACGGGGAGCCCTCCACTTT	CAWSVRGALHF	.	.	11	TRBV30	TRBJ1-6
TGTGCCTGGGATAGACAGGGGGCGTCTTTGGGCTACACCTTC	CAWDRQGASLGYTF	TRBD1	once	14	TRBV30	TRBJ1-2
TGTGCCAGCAGCCTTCCACGGGGGGACTTAGCGACTGAGCAGTTCTTC	CASSLPRGDLATEQFF	TRBD2	.	16	TRBV7-8	TRBJ2-1
TGTGCTAGTGCCCAACAAACAGGATCCCCTAATGAAAAACTGTTTTTT	CASAQQTGSPNEKLFF	.	.	16	TRBV12-5	TRBJ1-4
TGTGCCAGCAGCTTAGCGGGACAGCGTAATGAAAAACTGTTTTTT	CASSLAGQRNEKLFF	TRBD1	.	15	TRBV11-2	TRBJ1-4
TGCAGTGCTAAGGACTACACTGAAGCTTTCTTT	CSAKDYTEAFF	.	.	11	TRBV20-1	TRBJ1-1
TGTGCCAGCAGCGTAGGAGGGGGAACTAATGAAAAACTGTTTTTT	CASSVGGGTNEKLFF	.	.	15	TRBV9	TRBJ1-4
TGTGCCAGTAGTGGGGACACAGGGGCGCCGACTAATCAGCCCCAGCATTTT	CASSGDTGAPTNQPQHF	TRBD1	.	17	TRBV19	TRBJ1-5
TGTGCCAGCAGTTACTCAGGCTCGGGGGATGAAAAACTGTTTTTT	CASSYSGSGDEKLFF	.	.	15	TRBV6-5	TRBJ1-4
TGTGCCAGTAGTATCGCTCAGGGGGAATCACCCCTCCACTTT	CASSIAQGESPLHF	TRBD1	.	14	TRBV19	TRBJ1-6
TGTGCCAGCAGCCAAGGGGGCAAGACCCAGTACTTC	CASSQGGKTQYF	.	.	12	TRBV4-2	TRBJ2-5
TGTGCCATCAGTGACCGGGACAGCGATGGCTACACCTTC	CAISDRDSDGYTF	TRBD1	.	13	TRBV10-3	TRBJ1-2
TGCGCCAGCAGCCCGGGGGGTCCCGGCACAGATACGCAGTATTTT	CASSPGGPGTDTQYF	TRBD2	.	15	TRBV5-1	TRBJ2-3
TGTGCCAGCAGGACAGGGGGCACCGGGGAGCTGTTTTTT	CASRTGGTGELFF	TRBD1	once	13	TRBV7-9	TRBJ2-2
TGTGCCAGCAGCTTAGGTTCACGCGGTGAGCAGTTCTTC	CASSLGSRGEQFF	.	.	13	TRBV11-2	TRBJ2-1
TGTGCCAGCTCACCAACAGGGGAATATGGCTACACCTTC	CASSPTGEYGYTF	TRBD1	.	13	TRBV18	TRBJ1-2
TGTGCCAGCCAACAGAGACCGGACAGTCAGGCCGGCGAGCAGTACTTC	CASQQRPDSQAGEQYF	.	.	16	TRBV27	TRBJ2-7
TGTGCCAGCAGGACAGGGACTGGAAACACCATATATTTT	CASRTGTGNTIYF	TRBD1	.	13	TRBV6-5	TRBJ1-3
TGTGCCAGCGGTCAGGGGTTTGGAGAGACCCAGTACTTC	CASGQGFGETQYF	.	.	13	TRBV19	TRBJ2-5
TGTGCCAGCAGCTCAGGACTAGCGGGGGGGCGGCTAGAGACCCAGTACTTC	CASSSGLAGGRLETQYF	TRBD2	.	17	TRBV7-9	TRBJ2-5
TGTGCCAGCAGTTATCTCGCGGTAAGCTCCTACGAGCAGTACTTC	CASSYLAVSSYEQYF	.	.	15	TRBV6-5	TRBJ2-7
TGTGCCAGCAGTGAACCATCCGGCGGGGGGTCCTACAATGAGCAGTTCTTC	CASSEPSGGGSYNEQFF	TRBD2	.	17	TRBV25-1	TRBJ2-1
TGCAGCGTCACCTCAGGGGGAGGTAATCAGCCCCAGCATTTT	CSVTSGGGNQPQHF	TRBD1	.	14	TRBV29-1	TRBJ1-5
TGTGCCAGCAGCAACCGGGACAGCCATTCTGGGGCCAACGTCCTGACTTTC	CASSNRDSHSGANVLTF	TRBD1	.	17	TRBV5-4	TRBJ2-6
TGTGCCAGCAGCCGGACAGGTTTTGACTATAATTCACCCCTCCACTTT	CASSRTGFDYNSPLHF	TRBD1	.	16	TRBV7-2	TRBJ1-6
TGTGCCAGCGGGGAAGACAAGAGGGAAGAAAAACTGTTTTTT	CASGEDKREEKLFF	.	few	14	TRBV6-8	TRBJ1-4
TGTGCCAGCAGGCAAAGCGGGGGACCCTACAATGAGCAGTTCTTC	CASRQSGGPYNEQFF	TRBD2	.	15	TRBV6-6	TRBJ2-1
TGTGCCAGCAGCTTACTCAGGAGGGTTCCAGGTAATGAAAAACTGTTTTTT	CASSLLRRVPGNEKLFF	.	.	17	TRBV7-7	TRBJ1-4
TGTGCCAGCAGCTTGATAGGTCAGGGAACCGCAACTAATGAAAAACTGTTTTTT	CASSLIGQGTATNEKLFF	.	.	18	TRBV5-6	TRBJ1-4
TGCGCCAGCAGCCAAGCTGCGGGAAAGGACAATGAGCAGTTCTTC	CASSQAAGKDNEQFF	.	.	15	TRBV4-1	TRBJ2-1
TGCAGCGTTGAACTTGGGGCCCGCTCCTACAATGAGCAGTTCTTC	CSVELGARSYNEQFF	.	.	15	TRBV29-1	TRBJ2-1
TGTGCCAGTGCCGTAAGGCTAGCTGGCAATGAGCAGTTCTTC	CASAVRLAGNEQFF	.	.	14	TRBV19	TRBJ2-1
TGTGCCAGCAGTCTCGAGACAGGGGTGAGAGGCACAGATACGCAGTATTTT	CASSLETGVRGTDTQYF	TRBD1	.	17	TRBV2	TRBJ2-3
TGCGCCAGCAGCCAAGGCGGGGGGGACTACGAGCAGTACTTC	CASSQGGGDYEQYF	TRBD2	.	14	TRBV4-3	TRBJ2-7
TGTGCCAGCAGCCGGAGGACAGGACAGGGGAACTATGGCTACACCTTC	CASSRRTGQGNYGYTF	TRBD1	.	16	TRBV5-4	TRBJ1-2
TGTGCCAGCAGTACAACAGGGCCCGAAGCTTTCTTT	CASSTTGPEAFF	.	.	12	TRBV14	TRBJ1-1
TGTGCCAGTAGGAGCGGGGGGCCCCTCAATGAGCAGTTCTTC	CASRSGGPLNEQFF	TRBD2	few	14	TRBV19	TRBJ2-1
TGTGCCTGGACTAGCGGCCCCGTCTTGGCCCAGTACTTC	CAWTSGPVLAQYF	TRBD2	.	13	TRBV30	TRBJ2-5
TGTGCCAGCAGCGCCCCCATAGCGGGGGGGCGTCGAACCGGGGAGCTGTTTTTT	CASSAPIAGGRRTGELFF	TRBD2	.	18	TRBV9	TRBJ2-2